The 3 T cell receptor beta chains given below trace back to one sample, sequenced in a study of T cell repertoires in cytomegalovirus infection. Using its own MiXCR run on the reads, TCRdb lists one record per CDR3 protein. The table shows hundreds of thousands of distinct CDR3 sequences, with more than 8% occurring only once. The sample was PBMCs. All receptors come from a human donor in good health (CMV status not recorded). Some clones in this sample may be carry-over from other donors' samples.

This clonotype appeared a few times. This chain links TRBV28 with TRBJ1-1, with a possible D match to TRBD1 (6 bases). V shed 7 bases and J shed 1 base, with 22 bases lying between them. The germline gives CDR1 MDHEN, CDR2 SYDVKM. The CDR3 length is 17 residues. The CDR3 region has the DNA TGTGCCAGCACCCTCTCGTCCGCAGGGGCCGGGAACACTGAAGCTTTCTTT. Translating it yields CASTLSSAGAGNTEAFF.

This clonotype has more than one count but fewer than ten. This sequence joins TRBV19 and TRBJ2-7; the match to TRBD2 covers 7 bases. The CDR3 is 14 amino acids. Germline V gene data show CDR1 as LNHDA and CDR2 as SQIVND (reference sequence). Losses at the gene ends were 5 bases for V and 5 bases for J; bases not matched to a gene: 9. Here the CDR3 DNA reads TGTGCCAGTAGTCTTAGGACTAGTCGGGACGAGCAGTACTTC. Amino acids: CASSLRTSRDEQYF.

A few counts support this clonotype. The gene calls are TRBV30 and TRBJ2-1; the D is unclear. Germline CDR1 and CDR2: GTSNPN and SVGIG (reference sequence). V was pared by 4 bases and J by 9 bases, with 10 bases between. The CDR3 covers 11 residues. CDR3 nucleotide sequence: TGTGCCTGGATGGGTAAAAGTGAGCAGTTCTTC. This codes for CAWMGKSEQFF.